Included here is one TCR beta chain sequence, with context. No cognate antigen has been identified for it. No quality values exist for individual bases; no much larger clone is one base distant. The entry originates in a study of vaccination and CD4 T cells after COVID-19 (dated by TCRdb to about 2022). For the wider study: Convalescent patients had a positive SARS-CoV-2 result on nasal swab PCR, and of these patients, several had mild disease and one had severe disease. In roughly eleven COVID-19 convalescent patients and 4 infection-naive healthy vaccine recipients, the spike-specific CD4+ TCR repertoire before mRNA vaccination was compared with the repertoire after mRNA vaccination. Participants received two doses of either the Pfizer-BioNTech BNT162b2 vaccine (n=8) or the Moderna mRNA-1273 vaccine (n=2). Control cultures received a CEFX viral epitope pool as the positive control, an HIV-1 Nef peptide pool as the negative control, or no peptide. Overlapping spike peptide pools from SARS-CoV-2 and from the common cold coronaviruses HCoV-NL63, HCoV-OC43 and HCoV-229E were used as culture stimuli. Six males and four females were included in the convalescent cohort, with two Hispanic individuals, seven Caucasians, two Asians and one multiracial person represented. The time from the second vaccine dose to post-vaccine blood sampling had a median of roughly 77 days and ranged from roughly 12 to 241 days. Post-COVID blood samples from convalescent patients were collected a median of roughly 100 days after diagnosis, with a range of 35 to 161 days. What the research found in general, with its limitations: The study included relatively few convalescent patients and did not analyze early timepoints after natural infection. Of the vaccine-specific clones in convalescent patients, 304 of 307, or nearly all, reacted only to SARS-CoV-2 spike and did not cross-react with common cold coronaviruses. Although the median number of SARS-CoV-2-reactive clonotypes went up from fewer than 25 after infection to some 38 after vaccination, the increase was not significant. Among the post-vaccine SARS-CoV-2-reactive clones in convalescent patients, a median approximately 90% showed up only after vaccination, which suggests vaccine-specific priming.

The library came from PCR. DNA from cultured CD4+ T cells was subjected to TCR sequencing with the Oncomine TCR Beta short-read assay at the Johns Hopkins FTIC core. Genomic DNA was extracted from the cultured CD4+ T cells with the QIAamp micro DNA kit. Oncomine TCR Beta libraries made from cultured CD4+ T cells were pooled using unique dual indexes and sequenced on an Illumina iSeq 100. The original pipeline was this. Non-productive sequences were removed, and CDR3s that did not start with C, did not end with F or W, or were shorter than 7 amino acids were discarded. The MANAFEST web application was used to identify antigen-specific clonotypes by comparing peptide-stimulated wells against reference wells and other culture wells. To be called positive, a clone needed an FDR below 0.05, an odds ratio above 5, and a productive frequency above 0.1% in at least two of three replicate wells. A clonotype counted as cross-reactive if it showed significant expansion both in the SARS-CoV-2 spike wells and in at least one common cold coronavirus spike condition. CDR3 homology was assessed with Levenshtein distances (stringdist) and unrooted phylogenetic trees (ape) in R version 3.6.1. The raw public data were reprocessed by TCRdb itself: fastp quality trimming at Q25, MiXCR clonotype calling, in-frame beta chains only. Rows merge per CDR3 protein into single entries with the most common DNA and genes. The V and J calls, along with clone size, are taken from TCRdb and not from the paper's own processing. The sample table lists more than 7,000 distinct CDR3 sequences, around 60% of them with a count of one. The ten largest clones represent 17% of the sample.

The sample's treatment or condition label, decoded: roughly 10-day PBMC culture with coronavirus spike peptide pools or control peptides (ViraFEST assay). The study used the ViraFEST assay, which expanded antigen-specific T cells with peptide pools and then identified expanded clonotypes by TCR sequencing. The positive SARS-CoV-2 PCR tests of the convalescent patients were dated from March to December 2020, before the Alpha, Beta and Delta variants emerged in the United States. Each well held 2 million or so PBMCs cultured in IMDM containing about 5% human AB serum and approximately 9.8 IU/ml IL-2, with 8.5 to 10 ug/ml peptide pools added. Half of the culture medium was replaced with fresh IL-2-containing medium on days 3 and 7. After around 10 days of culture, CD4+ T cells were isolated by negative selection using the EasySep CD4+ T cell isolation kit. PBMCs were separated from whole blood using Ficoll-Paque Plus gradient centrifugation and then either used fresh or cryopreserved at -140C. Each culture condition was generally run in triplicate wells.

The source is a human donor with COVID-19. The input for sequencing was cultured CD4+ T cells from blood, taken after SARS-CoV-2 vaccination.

The CDR3 here reads CASSLDRGQDQPQHF. The DNA sequence is as follows: TGTGCCAGCAGCTTAGACAGGGGGCAGGATCAGCCCCAGCATTTT. The rearrangement joined TRBV7-2 to TRBJ1-5; 9 bases in the middle match TRBD1. Germline trimming amounts to 1 base on V and 5 bases on J, with 3 as the count of junction bases outside the gene matches. From the cysteine up to the phenylalanine, the CDR3 has a length of 15 residues. The CDR3 DNA has 45 bases and is translated from base 1. From the germline V gene, CDR1 is SGHTA and CDR2 is FQGNSA. When the CDR3 is completed using the reference TRBV7-2 and TRBJ1-5 genes on either side, the full variable domain is GAGVSQSPSNKVTEKGKDVELRCDPISGHTALYWYRQSLGQGLEFLIYFQGNSAPDKSGLPSDRFSAERTGGSVSTLTIQRTQQEDSAVYLCASSLDRGQDQPQHFGDGTRLSIL.